These 31 T cell receptor beta chains originate from one sample sequenced in a study of OX40 agonist ivuxolimab in advanced cancers. Data came from immunoSEQ multiplex PCR; TCRdb stores just in-frame clones and leaves some out. The sample consists of 12,000 or so clones, approximately 78% of them appearing once. Specimen: CD4+ or CD8+ T cells sorted from blood, collected in a trial of the OX40 agonist ivuxolimab. These receptors all come from an adult with an advanced solid tumor such as melanoma, head and neck, liver or kidney cancer.

The rearrangement links TRBV6-6 to TRBJ2-7; 7 nucleotides align to TRBD1. This CDR3 has 15 residues. Germline V CDR1 and CDR2: MNHNY, SVGAGI (reference sequence). The trim removed 7 bases at V and 1 base at J, leaving 10 bases unmatched. The CDR3 spells CASTQEKQGSYEQYF. The CDR3 coding sequence is TGTGCCAGCACCCAAGAGAAACAGGGGTCCTACGAGCAGTACTTC.

This clone is a singleton in its sample. The chain joins TRBV28 to TRBJ2-7, with TRBD1 as a possible D gene (6 bases). Germline lookup yields CDR1 MDHEN and CDR2 SYDVKM. The ends were cut back, 7 bases at V and 6 bases at J, with 19 bases in the middle. The CDR3 loop spans 14 amino acids. CDR3 in amino acids: CASNHLQGLSEQYF. As DNA, the CDR3 is TGTGCCAGCAACCATCTGCAGGGGCTCTCCGAGCAGTACTTC.

This clone has only one observation. V and J are TRBV5-1 and TRBJ2-2; tentatively, D is TRBD2 (5 bases). Trimming stripped 8 bases from V and 7 bases from J, with 21 bases between. The germline gives CDR1 SGHRS, CDR2 YFSETQ. CDR3 length: 15 residues. CDR3: CASETDGINGGELFF. In nucleotides, the CDR3 is TGCGCCAGTGAGACGGACGGGATTAACGGCGGGGAGCTGTTTTTT.

The J gene is TRBJ1-4, the V gene TRBV7-9; 7 nucleotides match TRBD1. Germline-derived CDR1 and CDR2 are SEHNR and FQNEAQ (reference sequence). The length of the CDR3 is 17 residues. V gave up 4 bases and J gave up 0 bases; unmatched junction bases: 8. This chain's CDR3 is CASSSGTEHPTNEKLFF. The CDR3 coding sequence is TGTGCCAGCAGCTCAGGGACAGAACATCCAACTAATGAAAAACTGTTTTTT. The full variable domain, completed using reference TRBV7-9 and TRBJ1-4, is DTGVSQNPRHKITKRGQNVTFRCDPISEHNRLYWYRQTLGQGPEFLTYFQNEAQLEKSRLLSDRFSAERPKGSFSTLEIQRTEQGDSAMYLCASSSGTEHPTNEKLFFGSGTQLSVL.

The CDR3 DNA sequence: TGTGCCAGCAGGGGGATCGGGGCTTCCTACGAGCAGTACTTC. Protein product: CASRGIGASYEQYF. The chain links TRBV6-1 to TRBJ2-7; D is tentatively TRBD1 or TRBD2 (5 bases each). The V end was cut by 6 bases, the J end by 1 base, with 13 bases between. The CDR3 has 14 amino acids. CDR1 MNHNS and CDR2 SASEGT come from the germline V gene.

The chain joins TRBV4-2 to TRBJ2-1; D perhaps matches TRBD2 (5 bases). V gave up 1 base and J gave up 8 bases, with 15 bases separating them. This CDR3 has 15 amino acids. Germline V gives CDR1 LGHNA, CDR2 YNFKEQ. CDR3: CASSQGTTIRDEQFF. The DNA of the CDR3 is TGTGCCAGCAGCCAAGGGACGACTATTCGAGATGAGCAGTTCTTC.

The count of this clone is one. CDR3 residues: CASSEGLAETQYF. The CDR3 coding sequence is TGTGCCAGCAGCGAGGGACTAGCGGAGACCCAGTACTTC. The chain joins TRBV11-3 to TRBJ2-5; 10 nucleotides agree with TRBD2. The trim removed 5 bases at V and 5 bases at J, leaving 2 bases unmatched. Per germline, CDR1 SGHNT and CDR2 YENEEA. This CDR3 contains 13 residues.

The V call is TRBV7-6, the J call TRBJ2-1; TRBD2 agrees at 12 bases. In germline, CDR1 is SGHVS, CDR2 FNYEAQ. The CDR3 runs to 17 residues. With 5 bases clipped from V and 2 bases from J, the junction kept 7 bases outside the gene matches. In nucleotides, the CDR3 is TGTGCCAGCAGCCCCAGGCTAGCGGGGGGGACCTACAATGAGCAGTTCTTC. Residues: CASSPRLAGGTYNEQFF.

The V and J genes are TRBV6-1 and TRBJ2-7; tentatively, D is TRBD1 (6 bases). CDR3 size: 11 residues. CDR1 MNHNS and CDR2 SASEGT come from the germline V gene. V shed 8 bases and J shed 3 bases, with 8 bases lying between them. The DNA of the CDR3 is TGTGCCAGCTTCAGGGGCTACGAGCAGTACTTC. Its translation: CASFRGYEQYF.

This chain joins TRBV6-1 and TRBJ1-1; maybe TRBD1 (6 bases). Trimming took 8 bases from V and 1 from J, leaving 11 bases between them. The germline gives CDR1 MNHNS, CDR2 SASEGT. The CDR3 spans 13 residues. CDR3 region: CASGSGENTEAFF. The CDR3 DNA is TGTGCCAGCGGATCAGGGGAGAACACTGAAGCTTTCTTT.

The rearrangement links TRBV7-2 to TRBJ2-1; 12 nucleotides align to TRBD1. CDR3 length: 17 amino acids. CDR1 and CDR2 from the germline V gene are SGHTA and FQGNSA. Trimming took 0 bases from V and 8 from J; bases not matched to a gene: 8. The CDR3 reads CASSLALGQGAHHEQFF. The CDR3 nucleotides are TGTGCCAGCAGCTTAGCGCTGGGACAGGGGGCGCATCATGAGCAGTTCTTC.

The chain joins TRBV2 to TRBJ2-3; TRBD2 aligns across 7 bases. The length of the CDR3 is 17 residues. V trimming: 2 bases; J trimming: 4 bases; junction bases outside the gene matches: 12. Germline V CDR1 and CDR2: SNHLY, FYNNEI. CDR3 protein: CASSEMGGRIVPDTQYF. As DNA, the CDR3 is TGTGCCAGCAGTGAAATGGGAGGGCGAATCGTTCCAGATACGCAGTATTTT.

This chain uses TRBV21-1 with TRBJ2-7; whether TRBD1, the table's D call, matches the DNA was not checked. TRBV21-1 is a pseudogene. The CDR3 totals 15 residues. CDR3 DNA sequence: TGTGCCAGCAGCCCCCGGAAACAGGCAGGGTACGAGCAGTACTTC. Translated, it gives CASSPRKQAGYEQYF.

CDR3 residues: CASSLDGGEGIYGYTF. CDR3 sequence (DNA): TGTGCCAGCAGCTTAGACGGGGGCGAGGGAATATATGGCTACACCTTC. The chain couples TRBV13 to TRBJ1-2; a weak D match, TRBD1 (6 bases). V lost 1 base to trimming and J lost 5 bases, with 17 bases between them. The germline CDR1 and CDR2 sequences are PRHDT and FYEKMQ (reference sequence). The CDR3 length is 16 residues. The variable domain in full, completed from reference TRBV13 and TRBJ1-2, reads AAGVIQSPRHLIKEKRETATLKCYPIPRHDTVYWYQQGPGQDPQFLISFYEKMQSDKGSIPDRFSAQQFSDYHSELNMSSLELGDSALYFCASSLDGGEGIYGYTFGSGTRLTVV.

This sequence joins TRBV7-9 and TRBJ2-5, with D maybe TRBD1 (5 bases). Trimming removed 1 base from V and 3 bases from J, with 9 bases in between. The CDR3 extends over 14 amino acids. Germline values: CDR1 SEHNR, CDR2 FQNEAQ (reference sequence). CDR3 sequence (DNA): TGTGCCAGCAGCTTAGTGCAGGGCAAAGAGACCCAGTACTTC. Its protein is CASSLVQGKETQYF.

The chain employs TRBV7-6 and TRBJ1-1; maybe TRBD1 (6 bases). Trimming took 4 bases from V and 2 from J, leaving 8 bases between them. The CDR3 consists of 13 residues. The germline V gene has CDR1 SGHVS and CDR2 FNYEAQ. The CDR3 sequence: CASSYRVNTEAFF. CDR3 in DNA: TGTGCCAGCAGCTACAGGGTCAACACTGAAGCTTTCTTT.

This clone occurred once. The chain recombines TRBV4-1 with TRBJ2-7; TRBD1 agrees at 7 bases. Germline V gene lookup returns CDR1 MGHRA and CDR2 YSYEKL. CDR3 length: 14 amino acids. V was clipped by 4 bases and J by 0 bases; unmatched bases: 3. The CDR3 DNA is TGCGCCAGCAGCCCGACAGGGAGCTCCTACGAGCAGTACTTC. Encoded protein: CASSPTGSSYEQYF.

The rearrangement uses TRBV4-1 and TRBJ1-5; D not certain. The germline V gene encodes CDR1 MGHRA and CDR2 YSYEKL. The CDR3 has 15 amino acids. V lost 0 bases and J 6 bases, leaving 12 bases between the germline ends. The CDR3 DNA reads as TGCGCCAGCAGCCAAGATCAGGAAGCAGGTCAGCCCCAGCATTTT. It codes for CASSQDQEAGQPQHF.

The chain has TRBV6-5 and TRBJ2-5; D remains ambiguous. CDR1 is MNHEY and CDR2 is SVGAGI in the germline V gene. There are 14 residues in the CDR3. The V gene lost 6 bases and the J gene lost 0 bases, with 11 bases spanning the gap. In DNA, the CDR3 is TGTGCCAGCAGAACCGGACGGAACCAAGAGACCCAGTACTTC. Its translation is CASRTGRNQETQYF.

The sample holds a few counts of this clone. The chain couples TRBV5-6 to TRBJ1-6, with 9 bases fitting TRBD1. The trim removed 5 bases at V and 10 bases at J, leaving 7 bases unmatched. CDR3 size: 14 residues. Germline assignment: CDR1 SGHDT and CDR2 YYEEEE. The CDR3 loop reads CASSTGGLGSPLHF. CDR3 bases: TGTGCCAGCAGTACAGGGGGCTTGGGATCACCCCTCCACTTT.

This clone occurred once. J is TRBJ1-4 and V is TRBV16; 8 nucleotides agree with TRBD1. Germline trimming cut 2 bases from V and 8 bases from J; bases unmatched to any gene: 4. Germline CDR1 is KGHSY and CDR2 is FQNENV. CDR3 size: 14 residues. CDR3 loop: CASSQQGAREKLFF. CDR3 bases: TGTGCCAGCAGCCAACAGGGGGCAAGAGAAAAACTGTTTTTT.

The J gene is TRBJ2-5, the V gene TRBV12-1; TRBD2 is taken as the D call from the table, unchecked against the DNA. TRBV12-1 is termed a pseudogene. This CDR3 has 18 residues. DNA for the CDR3: TGTGCCAGCAGCAGACTAGCGGGGGGGGAAACTACACAAGAGACCCAGTACTTC. It is translated as CASSRLAGGETTQETQYF.

The chain has TRBV11-2 and TRBJ1-3, with D hard to call. The CDR3 runs to 15 residues. Germline-derived CDR1 and CDR2 are SGHAT and FQNNGV. The V end was cut by 5 bases, the J end by 0 bases, with 11 bases between. In nucleotides, the CDR3 is TGTGCCAGCAGCCAGGAAAGGTTCTCTGGAAACACCATATATTTT. As protein: CASSQERFSGNTIYF.

CDR3 sequence reads: CADWETQYF. CDR3 in DNA: TGCGCCGACTGGGAGACCCAGTACTTC. V usage is TRBV5-1 and J usage is TRBJ2-5; no clear D. CDR1 SGHRS and CDR2 YFSETQ come from the germline V gene. V lost 10 bases, J lost 5 bases, and 6 bases lay in between. There are 9 residues in the CDR3.

The chain carries TRBV11-3 and TRBJ2-1; D gene unclear. Deletions cut 5 bases from V and 15 bases from J, with 17 bases between. Germline V gene data show CDR1 as SGHNT and CDR2 as YENEEA. The CDR3 has 12 amino acids. CDR3 sequence (DNA): TGTGCCAGCAGCCCCACGGGTCCACCGAGGTTCTTC. Residues: CASSPTGPPRFF.

The rearrangement joins TRBV18 to TRBJ2-6; D possibly corresponds to TRBD1 (5 bases). The CDR3 is 15 residues long. V gave up 6 bases and J gave up 0 bases, with 9 bases separating them. Germline loops: CDR1 KGHSH, CDR2 LQKENI. The CDR3 nucleotides are TGTGCCAGCTCGCTTGACAGCTCTGGGGCCAACGTCCTGACTTTC. The encoded protein is CASSLDSSGANVLTF. Supplemented by reference TRBV18 and TRBJ2-6, the full variable domain reads NAGVMQNPRHLVRRRGQEARLRCSPMKGHSHVYWYRQLPEEGLKFMVYLQKENIIDESGMPKERFSAEFPKEGPSILRIQQVVRGDSAAYFCASSLDSSGANVLTFGAGSRLTVL.

The chain uses TRBV2 and TRBJ2-2, with TRBD2 identical over 12 bases. The CDR3 is 16 residues long. V dropped 6 bases and J dropped 2; count of bases not matched to a gene: 4. Per germline, CDR1 SNHLY and CDR2 FYNNEI. The CDR3 sequence: CASSWTSGINTGELFF. In nucleotides, the CDR3 is TGTGCCAGCAGCTGGACTAGCGGGATTAACACCGGGGAGCTGTTTTTT. The variable domain in full, with the rest retrieved from reference TRBV2 and TRBJ2-2, is EPEVTQTPSHQVTQMGQEVILRCVPISNHLYFYWYRQILGQKVEFLVSFYNNEISEKSEIFDDQFSVERPDGSNFTLKIRSTKLEDSAMYFCASSWTSGINTGELFFGEGSRLTVL.

The genes are TRBV19 and TRBJ2-1, with D hard to call. The CDR3 has 12 amino acids. Per germline, CDR1 LNHDA and CDR2 SQIVND (reference sequence). Trimming stripped 1 base from V and 12 bases from J, with 10 bases between. This CDR3 is CASSIGASGQFF. In DNA, the CDR3 is TGTGCCAGTAGTATAGGGGCCTCGGGGCAGTTCTTC. The entire variable domain, with the rest obtained from reference TRBV19 and TRBJ2-1, is as follows: DGGITQSPKYLFRKEGQNVTLSCEQNLNHDAMYWYRQDPGQGLRLIYYSQIVNDFQKGDIAEGYSVSREKKESFPLTVTSAQKNPTAFYLCASSIGASGQFFGPGTRLTVL.

This chain joins TRBV6-1 and TRBJ1-1; D remains unclear. V dropped 7 bases and J dropped 1 base, with 7 bases sitting between them. The germline V gene encodes CDR1 MNHNS and CDR2 SASEGT. The CDR3 covers 12 residues. CDR3 region: CASNMENTEAFF. The CDR3, as DNA: TGTGCCAGCAACATGGAGAACACTGAAGCTTTCTTT.

The rearrangement joins TRBV7-9 to TRBJ1-2; the D gene is possibly TRBD1 (5 bases). V was trimmed by 5 bases and J by 2 bases, leaving 15 bases between them. Germline-derived CDR1 and CDR2 are SEHNR and FQNEAQ (reference sequence). This CDR3 comprises 15 residues. DNA of the CDR3: TGTGCCAGCAGCAATCTGACAGATTTCAACTATGGCTACACCTTC. It encodes CASSNLTDFNYGYTF.

The chain has TRBV13 and TRBJ2-1; TRBD1 or TRBD2 may be the D gene (5 bases each). Germline V gene lookup returns CDR1 PRHDT and CDR2 FYEKMQ (reference sequence). Deletions cut 5 bases from V and 4 bases from J, with 18 bases between. CDR3 length equals 16 residues. This chain's CDR3 is CASSPTRGTRYNEQFF. The CDR3 DNA follows: TGTGCCAGCAGCCCCACCCGAGGGACCCGATACAATGAGCAGTTCTTC.